Included here is one T cell receptor beta chain sequence, with context. Authors' methods: Scientists estimated how many nucleated cells there were by amplifying reference gene primers. Assay: immunoSEQ multiplex PCR; the TCRdb copy retains only in-frame clones and omits some. D and trimming come from the DNA, and the V and J calls and clone size come from that table. The table includes around 100,000 clones, around 88% detected once. The germline gives CDR1 SGHTA, CDR2 FQGNSA. The CDR3 has 14 residues. The V and J ends lost 5 bases and 1 base respectively, with 11 bases between them. This record belongs to a study of blood T cell repertoires in COVID-19. Background on the study: Donors in the United States, Italy and Spain gave samples during acute or convalescent COVID-19. In each case, the material was cDNA or gDNA derived from T cells, B-cell-depleted T cells, or PBMCs.

The rearrangement uses TRBV7-2 and TRBJ1-1; tentative D call: TRBD1 (6 bases). This receptor was obtained from a human donor in a cohort sampled during active COVID-19. Sequenced: peripheral blood. CDR3 DNA: TGTGCCAGCAGCAGCGACAGGAGGAACACTGAAGCTTTCTTT. This encodes CASSSDRRNTEAFF.